The sequence of this T cell receptor beta chain was determined in a study of blood T cell repertoires in COVID-19. In the study overall: Material from acute and convalescent COVID-19 was sourced from the United States, Italy and Spain. In each case, the material was cDNA or gDNA derived from T cells, B-cell-depleted T cells, or PBMCs.

In the study's own analysis: Researchers report that nucleated cell counts were estimated from reference gene primer amplification. TCRdb keeps only in-frame clones here, not all; method: immunoSEQ multiplex PCR. V, J and clone size derive from that table, while D and trimming were established from the DNA sequence. This sample has under 300,000 clones, with 88% found just once. The CDR3 is 14 amino acids. CDR1 is MNHNS and CDR2 is SASEGT in the germline V gene. J lost 6 bases, V lost 6 bases, and 6 bases had no gene match. The rearrangement links TRBV6-1 to TRBJ1-5; 9 bases are a match to TRBD1. Sequencing used peripheral blood. The clonotype originates from a woman under 40 with acute or convalescent COVID-19. The CDR3 region is CASRKGTGSQPQHF. CDR3 DNA: TGTGCCAGCAGGAAAGGGACAGGGTCTCAGCCCCAGCATTTT.